One and the same sample provided the 27 T cell receptor beta chains below, sequenced in a study of CD4 T cells in relation to SARS-CoV-2 and coronaviruses. Their antigens are not known. Assay: immunoSEQ multiplex PCR; the TCRdb copy retains only in-frame clones and omits some. The sample gives around 30,000 clones, under 80% of which show up once; around 3.1% is in the top ten. Sequencing was done on a sample of memory CD4+ T cells from PBMCs, cultured in vitro. The receptors originated from an adult with COVID-19.

J is TRBJ2-7 and V is TRBV7-2, with D perhaps TRBD2 (5 bases). The CDR3 length is 16 residues. Trimming pared 0 bases from V and 2 bases from J, leaving 14 bases between. CDR1 and CDR2 (germline): SGHTA, FQGNSA. CDR3 nucleotides: TGTGCCAGCAGCTTAGCGTCTGGACTGACACCCTACGAGCAGTACTTC. It yields the protein CASSLASGLTPYEQYF.

The V call is TRBV18, the J call TRBJ1-1; D uncertain. Trimming shortened V by 3 bases and J by 7 bases, and 12 bases separated the two germline ends. The CDR3 length is 13 residues. Germline V gene sequence: CDR1 KGHSH, CDR2 LQKENI. CDR3 region: CASSPQDTGEAFF. In nucleotides, the CDR3 is TGTGCCAGCTCACCTCAGGATACCGGTGAAGCTTTCTTT.

The V call is TRBV28, the J call TRBJ1-5; no firm D call. Trimming shortened V by 2 bases and J by 2 bases, and 10 bases separated the two germline ends. The CDR3 length is 15 residues. Germline CDR1 and CDR2: MDHEN and SYDVKM. In nucleotides, the CDR3 is TGTGCCAGCAGTTTAGCAGGACGTGGCAATCAGCCCCAGCATTTT. Protein: CASSLAGRGNQPQHF.

A few counts support this clone. The chain links TRBV6-5 to TRBJ2-3; possibly TRBD1 or TRBD2 for D (5 bases each). This CDR3 comprises 14 residues. From germline, CDR1 is MNHEY and CDR2 SVGAGI. V lost 6 bases and J lost 6, with 16 bases in between. CDR3: CASRSGRILDTQYF. CDR3 DNA sequence: TGTGCCAGCAGGTCGGGACGGATCTTGGATACGCAGTATTTT.

The V gene is TRBV2, the J gene TRBJ2-5, with a weak D call TRBD1 (5 bases). V lost 6 bases, J lost 5 bases, and 16 bases lay in between. CDR3 size: 14 residues. CDR1 and CDR2 (germline): SNHLY, FYNNEI. The CDR3 bases are TGTGCCAGCAGCGACTCTAGGGGCCGGGAGACCCAGTACTTC. Amino acids: CASSDSRGRETQYF.

This clone was observed a single time. This chain links TRBV2 with TRBJ2-1, with 15 bases identical to TRBD2. Trimming at V came to 6 bases and at J to 4 bases, leaving 10 bases not matched to a gene. The V gene's germline CDR1 is SNHLY and CDR2 FYNNEI. There are 18 residues in the CDR3. DNA of the CDR3: TGTGCCAGCAGAGGACTAGCGGGAGGGCCGCATAGATACAATGAGCAGTTCTTC. Amino acids: CASRGLAGGPHRYNEQFF. Together with reference TRBV2 and TRBJ2-1, the CDR3 gives the full variable domain: EPEVTQTPSHQVTQMGQEVILRCVPISNHLYFYWYRQILGQKVEFLVSFYNNEISEKSEIFDDQFSVERPDGSNFTLKIRSTKLEDSAMYFCASRGLAGGPHRYNEQFFGPGTRLTVL.

The chain is built from TRBV7-2 and TRBJ1-4, with D perhaps TRBD1 (6 bases). The CDR3 is 14 residues long. Germline CDR1 SGHTA, CDR2 FQGNSA. Trimming shortened V by 6 bases and J by 5 bases, and 13 bases separated the two germline ends. In nucleotides, the CDR3 is TGTGCCAGCAGTCGCGACAGGTACAATGAAAAACTGTTTTTT. Its protein product is CASSRDRYNEKLFF.

V and J are TRBV7-2 and TRBJ2-7, with a tentative D call TRBD2 (6 bases). V was pared by 6 bases and J by 0 bases, with 12 bases between. Germline V gene sequence: CDR1 SGHTA, CDR2 FQGNSA. The CDR3 totals 14 residues. DNA for the CDR3: TGTGCCAGCAGACCGACTAGTTTCTCCTACGAGCAGTACTTC. It encodes CASRPTSFSYEQYF. The full variable domain, its missing parts supplied by reference TRBV7-2 and TRBJ2-7, is GAGVSQSPSNKVTEKGKDVELRCDPISGHTALYWYRQSLGQGLEFLIYFQGNSAPDKSGLPSDRFSAERTGGSVSTLTIQRTQQEDSAVYLCASRPTSFSYEQYFGPGTRLTVT.

The rearrangement uses TRBV5-6 and TRBJ2-1; D is unclear. CDR1 and CDR2 from the germline V gene are SGHDT and YYEEEE. V dropped 3 bases and J dropped 0 bases, with 4 bases sitting between them. This CDR3 has 13 amino acids. The CDR3 nucleotides are TGTGCCAGCAGCTCGCTCTCCTACAATGAGCAGTTCTTC. Protein sequence: CASSSLSYNEQFF.

This chain uses TRBV5-4 with TRBJ1-6, with D uncertain. Looked up from germline, CDR1 is SGHNT and CDR2 is YYREEE (reference sequence). This CDR3 has 12 residues. V lost 0 bases and J lost 10, with 5 bases in between. CDR3 coding DNA: TGTGCCAGCAGCTTGGATCTCTCACCCCTCCACTTT. This translates into CASSLDLSPLHF.

This clone was counted a few times. The V and J genes are TRBV10-2 and TRBJ1-4; the match to TRBD1 covers 9 bases. Per the germline V gene, CDR1 is WSHSY and CDR2 is SAAADI. V dropped 6 bases and J dropped 7; count of bases not matched to a gene: 0. This CDR3 is built from 12 residues. CDR3 DNA: TGCGCCAGCAGGGACAGGGGTGAAAAACTGTTTTTT. This gives the protein CASRDRGEKLFF.

The rearrangement links TRBV6-5 to TRBJ2-7; TRBD1 matches at 9 bases. The V gene end was trimmed by 2 bases and the J gene end by 4 bases; junction bases not matched to a gene: 3. The CDR3 length is 14 residues. Germline CDR1 is MNHEY and CDR2 is SVGAGI. This chain's CDR3 is CASSYGTGRYEQYF. Written as DNA, the CDR3 is TGTGCCAGCAGTTACGGGACAGGGAGGTACGAGCAGTACTTC.

The chain employs TRBV10-3 and TRBJ2-5, with 7 nucleotides matching TRBD2. V dropped 6 bases and J dropped 1; count of bases not matched to a gene: 2. The CDR3 consists of 13 residues. Per the germline V gene, CDR1 is ENHRY and CDR2 is SYGVKD. Here the CDR3 DNA reads TGTGCCATCAGCCCTAGCGGCCAAGAGACCCAGTACTTC. Translation gives CAISPSGQETQYF.

This chain connects TRBV24-1 to TRBJ2-3; tentative D call: TRBD2 (6 bases). This CDR3 has 15 amino acids. Looked up from germline, CDR1 is KGHDR and CDR2 is SFDVKD. The V end lost 0 bases, the J end lost 4 bases, and 10 bases lay between the germline ends. The chain's CDR3 is CATSDLLDYPDTQYF. The CDR3, as DNA: TGTGCCACCAGTGATTTGTTGGACTACCCAGATACGCAGTATTTT.

The sample holds a few counts of this clone. The chain has TRBV19 and TRBJ1-5; 9 bases align to TRBD1. The CDR3 length is 16 residues. Germline V gene lookup returns CDR1 LNHDA and CDR2 SQIVND (reference sequence). V lost 5 bases and J lost 0; bases outside the gene matches: 5. CDR3 DNA sequence: TGTGCCAGTAGTGAGGGACAGGGTTTTAGCAATCAGCCCCAGCATTTT. It specifies CASSEGQGFSNQPQHF.

This clone was detected only a few times. The rearrangement joins TRBV5-1 to TRBJ2-1; tentative D call: TRBD2 (6 bases). Germline V gene lookup returns CDR1 SGHRS and CDR2 YFSETQ. The CDR3 spans 16 residues. The ends were cut back, 0 bases at V and 9 bases at J, with 19 bases in the middle. CDR3 coding DNA: TGCGCCAGCAGCTTGGTTGGGGAGGTTTCGGTTGGTGAGCAGTTCTTC. Amino acids: CASSLVGEVSVGEQFF.

Regarding this clone: Additional DNA sequences in this sample encode the identical CDR3. The rearrangement links TRBV18 to TRBJ2-6, with TRBD1 matching over 7 bases. Germline V gene sequence: CDR1 KGHSH, CDR2 LQKENI. The V segment lost 3 bases and the J segment 0 bases; nucleotides outside the gene matches: 5. CDR3 length: 17 residues. CDR3 DNA sequence: TGTGCCAGCTCACCCAGGACAGGTAACTCTGGGGCCAACGTCCTGACTTTC. It codes for CASSPRTGNSGANVLTF.

The gene calls are TRBV15 and TRBJ2-5; D is undetermined. The germline V and J ends were trimmed by 0 bases and 5 bases, with 7 bases remaining between them. CDR3 length equals 13 residues. In germline, CDR1 is LNHNV, CDR2 YYDKDF (reference sequence). CDR3 coding DNA: TGTGCCACCAGCAGAGATAACGGGGAGACCCAGTACTTC. Encoded protein: CATSRDNGETQYF.

The chain recombines TRBV7-3 with TRBJ1-6, with a weak D call TRBD1 (5 bases). Germline assignment: CDR1 SGHTA and CDR2 FQGTGA. CDR3 size: 14 residues. Trimming took off 2 bases at V and 5 bases at J, with 7 bases between the two ends. This CDR3 is CASSLQGDNSPLHF. The CDR3 region has the DNA TGTGCCAGCAGCTTACAGGGCGATAATTCACCCCTCCACTTT.

This chain's CDR3 is CAWIPKDQLAKNIQYF. For the CDR3, the DNA is TGTGCCTGGATACCCAAGGACCAACTAGCCAAAAACATTCAGTACTTC. The chain carries TRBV30 and TRBJ2-4, with D unclear. CDR1 GTSNPN and CDR2 SVGIG come from the germline V gene (reference sequence). V was clipped by 4 bases and J by 0 bases, with 16 bases between them. The CDR3 covers 16 residues. Together with reference TRBV30 and TRBJ2-4, the CDR3 gives the full variable domain: SQTIHQWPATLVQPVGSPLSLECTVEGTSNPNLYWYRQAAGRGLQLLFYSVGIGQISSEVPQNLSASRPQDRQFILSSKKLLLSDSGFYLCAWIPKDQLAKNIQYFGAGTRLSVL.

This chain connects TRBV14 to TRBJ2-7; a weak D match, TRBD1 (6 bases). The CDR3 extends over 15 amino acids. Trimming removed 3 bases at V and 6 bases at J, with 18 bases between. From germline, CDR1 is SGHDN and CDR2 FVKESK. CDR3 nucleotide sequence: TGTGCCAGCAGCCAGGAGAACAGGGTCTGGCTCGAGCAGTACTTC. Translated: CASSQENRVWLEQYF.

This chain joins TRBV19 and TRBJ2-3, with D possibly being TRBD1 (6 bases). CDR3 length: 13 residues. Germline V gene data show CDR1 as LNHDA and CDR2 as SQIVND (reference sequence). Trimming took 9 bases from V and 1 from J, leaving 11 bases between them. The CDR3 here is CASEDRRTDTQYF. CDR3 coding DNA: TGTGCCAGCGAGGACAGACGCACAGATACGCAGTATTTT.

This clone was observed a single time. The chain has TRBV7-6 and TRBJ1-2; 8 nucleotides match TRBD1. With 5 bases clipped from V and 3 bases from J, the junction kept 8 bases outside the gene matches. The length of the CDR3 is 15 residues. Per germline, CDR1 SGHVS and CDR2 FNYEAQ. The CDR3 DNA reads as TGTGCCAGCAGCCGCGGGACAGGTGGGGACTATGGCTACACCTTC. Translated: CASSRGTGGDYGYTF.

J is TRBJ2-3 and V is TRBV27, with TRBD2 as a possible D gene (6 bases). This CDR3 spans 16 amino acids. Per germline, CDR1 MNHEY and CDR2 SMNVEV (reference sequence). V was trimmed by 3 bases and J by 4 bases, leaving 17 bases between them. The CDR3 bases are TGTGCCAGCAGTTTCCCGAGACTAGGGAGCTCAGATACGCAGTATTTT. Translation gives CASSFPRLGSSDTQYF.

This clone was found once. This chain connects TRBV18 to TRBJ2-5, with no clear D. Trimming took 2 bases from V and 1 from J, leaving 8 bases between them. The CDR3 runs to 14 residues. Germline CDR1 reads KGHSH; CDR2 reads LQKENI. The CDR3 is CASSPTTSQETQYF. CDR3 coding DNA: TGTGCCAGCTCACCAACCACAAGCCAAGAGACCCAGTACTTC.

This chain connects TRBV3-1 (or the pseudogene TRBV3-2) to TRBJ2-7, with 7 bases aligning to TRBD2. Trimming removed 8 bases from V and 1 base from J; junction bases left unmatched: 8. CDR3 size: 14 residues. Germline V CDR1 and CDR2: LGHDT, YNNKEL (reference sequence). The DNA of the CDR3 is TGTGCCAGCGGAAGAGCGGGAATTTCCTACGAGCAGTACTTC. It translates to CASGRAGISYEQYF.

The CDR3 is CASSDKGRGQETQYF. DNA of the CDR3: TGTGCCAGCAGCGATAAGGGCCGGGGCCAAGAGACCCAGTACTTC. The gene calls are TRBV7-9 and TRBJ2-5, with D perhaps TRBD2 (5 bases). CDR3 length: 15 residues. Trimming removed 5 bases at V and 1 base at J, with 14 bases between. Germline-derived CDR1 and CDR2 are SEHNR and FQNEAQ (reference sequence).